This TCR beta chain stems from a study of blood T cell repertoires in COVID-19 (dated by TCRdb to the early 2020s). About the investigation overall: Samples from collaborators originated in the United States, Italy and Spain and spanned both the acute and convalescent phases of COVID-19. The prospective study material was composed of cDNA or gDNA derived from T cells, B-cell-depleted T cells, or PBMCs. Deeply sampled blood TCRbeta repertoires from subjects exposed to, actively infected with, or recovered from COVID-19 were included in the dataset. The repertoires were released in a freely available public database intended as a resource for research on the immune response to SARS-CoV-2. Samples came from the ongoing ImmuneRACE study (first 160 participants) plus 1,254 subjects from 6 global collaborators. Sample metadata almost always included a de-identified subject ID, COVID-19 status, age in years and sex. Where available, HLA class I and class II types were obtained from metadata supplied by the sample provider rather than from assay-based typing. What the research found in general, with its limitations: How much clinical and demographic metadata was included differed by source and by participant, and the metadata was provided uncurated.

On this clone itself: What antigen it recognizes has not been identified. No base quality information exists; no much larger clone differs at one position.

TCRbeta CDR3 regions were amplified from genomic DNA by means of the immunoSEQ Assay, a bias-controlled multiplex PCR. Per the original workflow: The number of nucleated cells in each sample was estimated by amplification of reference gene primers within the assay. To quantify the absolute abundance of each unique TCRbeta CDR3 rearrangement, sequence reads were collapsed and filtered. For each sample, productive Simpson clonality was calculated as the square root of Simpson's diversity index across productive rearrangements. The table was pulled from immuneACCESS by TCRdb, which kept in-frame rearrangements only. Such tables lose some clones; where checked, under half of the loss comes from unresolved V genes, and the rest has no known cause. V and J calls plus clone size are reproduced from that table; the DNA served to infer D and trimming. This sample holds 130,000 or so clones; less than 85% were observed only once. The ten largest clonotypes hold over 9% of the sample.

The germline V gene (reference sequence) yields SEHNR for CDR1 and FQNEAQ for CDR2. V and J lose 11 bases and 0 bases, and a span of 10 bases separates them. Taken from cysteine to phenylalanine, the CDR3 has 12 residues. CDR3 DNA is the only sequence kept; it has 36 bases, read in frame from the first base. Whole blood was collected in K2EDTA tubes by collaborating institutions according to the institutions' own protocols. For TCRbeta analysis, collaborators shipped samples in one of three forms: frozen whole blood, isolated PBMCs, or DNA extracted from either of those sample types. Sequenced sample: peripheral blood. The TCR was taken from a woman aged 60 to 75 with acute or convalescent COVID-19. The chain employs TRBV7-9 and TRBJ1-1, with a weak D call of TRBD1 (5 bases match). The CDR3 has the sequence CAGATVNTEAFF. The bases read TGTGCCGGGGCCACAGTGAACACTGAAGCTTTCTTT.